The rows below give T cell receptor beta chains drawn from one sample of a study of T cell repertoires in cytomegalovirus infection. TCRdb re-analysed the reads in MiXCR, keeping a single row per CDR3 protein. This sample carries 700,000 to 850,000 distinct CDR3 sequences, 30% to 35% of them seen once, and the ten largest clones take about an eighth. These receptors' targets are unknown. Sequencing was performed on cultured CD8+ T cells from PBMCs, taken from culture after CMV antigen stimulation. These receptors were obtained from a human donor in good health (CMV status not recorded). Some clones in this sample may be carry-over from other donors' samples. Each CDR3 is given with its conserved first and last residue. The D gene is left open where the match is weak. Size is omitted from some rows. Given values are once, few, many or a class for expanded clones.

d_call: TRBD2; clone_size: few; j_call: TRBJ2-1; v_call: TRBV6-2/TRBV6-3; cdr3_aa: CASSNLLAGGLEQFF; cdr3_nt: TGTGCCAGCAGTAACCTACTAGCGGGGGGGCTTGAGCAGTTCTTC
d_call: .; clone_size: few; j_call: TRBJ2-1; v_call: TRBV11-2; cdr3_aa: CASSLDPRADPGGGTSEQFF; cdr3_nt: TGTGCCAGCAGCTTAGATCCCCGCGCCGATCCGGGGGGCGGTACAAGTGAGCAGTTCTTC
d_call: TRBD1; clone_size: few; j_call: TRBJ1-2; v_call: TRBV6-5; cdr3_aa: CASSQLFETGAQSIYTNYGYTF; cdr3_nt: TGTGCCAGCAGCCAACTTTTCGAGACAGGGGCACAATCCATTTATACTAACTATGGCTACACCTTC
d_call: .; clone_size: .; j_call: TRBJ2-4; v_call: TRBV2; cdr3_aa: CASRTQVAKNIQYF; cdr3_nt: TGTGCCAGCAGGACTCAAGTAGCCAAAAACATTCAGTACTTC
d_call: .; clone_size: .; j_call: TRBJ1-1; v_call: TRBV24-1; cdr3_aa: CATSESRDSRRAFF; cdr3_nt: TGTGCCACCAGTGAGTCCCGGGACTCCCGGAGAGCTTTCTTT
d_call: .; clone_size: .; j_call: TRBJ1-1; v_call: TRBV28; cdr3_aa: CASSGSFVEAFF; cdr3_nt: TGTGCCAGCAGTGGCTCCTTCGTTGAAGCTTTCTTT
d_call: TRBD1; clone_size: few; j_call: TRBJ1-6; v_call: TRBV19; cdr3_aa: CASSIGQGLGYSPLHF; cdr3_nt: TGTGCCAGTAGTATTGGACAGGGCCTGGGGTATTCACCCCTCCACTTT
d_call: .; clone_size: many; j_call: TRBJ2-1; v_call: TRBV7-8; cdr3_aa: CASSFTGTLHNEQFF; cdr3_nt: TGTGCCAGCAGCTTTACCGGGACATTACACAATGAGCAGTTCTTC
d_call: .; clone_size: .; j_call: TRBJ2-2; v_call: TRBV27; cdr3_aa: CASTPAPGTGELFF; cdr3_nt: TGTGCCAGCACGCCGGCCCCGGGCACCGGGGAGCTGTTTTTT
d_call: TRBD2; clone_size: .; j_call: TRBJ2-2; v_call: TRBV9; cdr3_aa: CASSPGLAGNTGELFF; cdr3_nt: TGCGCCAGCAGCCCTGGACTAGCGGGGAACACCGGGGAGCTGTTTTTT
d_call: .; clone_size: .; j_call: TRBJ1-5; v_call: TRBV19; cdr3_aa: CASMVVKQGHQPQHF; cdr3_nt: TGTGCCAGTATGGTAGTGAAACAGGGACATCAGCCCCAGCATTTT
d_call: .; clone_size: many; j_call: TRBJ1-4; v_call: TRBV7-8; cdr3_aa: CASSPRGLGRTNEKLFF; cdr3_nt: TGTGCCAGCAGCCCGCGAGGACTGGGCAGAACTAATGAAAAACTGTTTTTT
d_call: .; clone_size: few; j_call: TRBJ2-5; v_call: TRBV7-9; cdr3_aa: CASSLDASSLQETQYF; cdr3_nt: TGTGCCAGCAGCTTAGACGCGTCGAGCCTTCAAGAGACCCAGTACTTC
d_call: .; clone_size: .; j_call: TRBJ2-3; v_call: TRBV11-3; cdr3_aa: CASSPTWLGADTQYF; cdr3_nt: TGTGCCAGCAGCCCCACTTGGCTGGGGGCAGATACGCAGTATTTT
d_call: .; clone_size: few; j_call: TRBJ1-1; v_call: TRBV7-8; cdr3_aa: CASSWDTERGRGTNTEAFF; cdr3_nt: TGTGCCAGCAGCTGGGACACTGAACGCGGGCGAGGGACGAACACTGAAGCTTTCTTT
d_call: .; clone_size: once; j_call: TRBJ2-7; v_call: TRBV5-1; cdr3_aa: CASSTIEEAVYEQYF; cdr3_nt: TGCGCCAGCAGCACCATAGAGGAGGCGGTCTACGAGCAGTACTTC
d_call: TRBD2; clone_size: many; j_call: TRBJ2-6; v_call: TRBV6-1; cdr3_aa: CASGRLAGPSGANVLTF; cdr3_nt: TGTGCCAGCGGTCGACTAGCGGGTCCTTCTGGGGCCAACGTCCTGACTTTC
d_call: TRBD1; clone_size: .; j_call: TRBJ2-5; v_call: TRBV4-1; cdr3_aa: CASSDDRGETQYF; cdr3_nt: TGCGCCAGCAGCGACGACAGGGGAGAGACCCAGTACTTC
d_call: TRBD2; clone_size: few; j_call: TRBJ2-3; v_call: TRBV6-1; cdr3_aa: CASRATSGGYGDTQYF; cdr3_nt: TGTGCCAGCAGGGCGACTAGCGGGGGATATGGAGATACGCAGTATTTT
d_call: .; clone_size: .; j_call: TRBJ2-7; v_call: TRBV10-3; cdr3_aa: CATQGSYYEQYF; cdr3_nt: TGTGCCACGCAGGGGAGCTACTACGAGCAGTACTTC
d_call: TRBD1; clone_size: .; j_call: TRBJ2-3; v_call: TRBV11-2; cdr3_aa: CASSGGRRGNLDTQYF; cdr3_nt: TGTGCCAGCAGCGGCGGACGCAGGGGGAATTTAGATACGCAGTATTTT
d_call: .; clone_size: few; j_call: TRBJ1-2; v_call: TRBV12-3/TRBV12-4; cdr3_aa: CASSLHVRDFYGYTF; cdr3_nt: TGTGCCAGCAGTTTACACGTCAGGGACTTCTATGGCTACACCTTC
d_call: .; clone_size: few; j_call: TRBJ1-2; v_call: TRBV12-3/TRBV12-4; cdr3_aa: CVSSLDNDHYGYTF; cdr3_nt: TGTGTCAGCAGCCTGGACAACGACCACTATGGCTACACCTTC
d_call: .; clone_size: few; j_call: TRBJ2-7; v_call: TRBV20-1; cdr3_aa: CSALPTGDSLSYEQYF; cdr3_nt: TGCAGTGCTCTCCCAACGGGGGACAGTCTCTCCTACGAGCAGTACTTC
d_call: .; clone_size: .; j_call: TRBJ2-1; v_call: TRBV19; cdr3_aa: CASSDSGTIYNEQFF; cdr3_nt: TGTGCCAGTAGTGATTCCGGGACCATCTACAATGAGCAGTTCTTC
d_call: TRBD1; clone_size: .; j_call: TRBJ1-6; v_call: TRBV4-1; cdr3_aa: CASSQRGHNSPLHF; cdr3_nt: TGTGCCAGCAGCCAAAGGGGGCATAATTCACCCCTCCACTTT
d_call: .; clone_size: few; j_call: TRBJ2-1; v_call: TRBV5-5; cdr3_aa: CASSLVLDSSYNEQFF; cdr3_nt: TGTGCCAGCAGCTTGGTATTGGACAGCTCCTACAATGAGCAGTTCTTC
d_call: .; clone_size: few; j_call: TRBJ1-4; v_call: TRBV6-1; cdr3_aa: CATHNEKLFF; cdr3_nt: TGTGCCACCCACAATGAAAAACTGTTTTTT
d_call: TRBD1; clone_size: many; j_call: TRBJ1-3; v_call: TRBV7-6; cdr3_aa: CASSIPTSEDRTHGAGNTIYF; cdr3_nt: TGTGCCAGCAGCATACCGACTTCGGAGGACAGGACCCACGGTGCTGGAAACACCATATATTTT
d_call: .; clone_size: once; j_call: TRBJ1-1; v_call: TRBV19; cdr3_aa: CASSIGDGGFAEAFF; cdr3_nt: TGTGCCAGTAGTATAGGAGACGGGGGGTTTGCTGAAGCTTTCTTT
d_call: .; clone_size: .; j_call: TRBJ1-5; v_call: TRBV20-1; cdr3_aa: CSAAPPRDRDSNQPQHF; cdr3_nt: TGCAGTGCTGCTCCCCCCCGGGACCGCGATAGCAATCAGCCCCAGCATTTT
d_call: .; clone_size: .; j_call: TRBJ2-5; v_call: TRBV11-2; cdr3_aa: CASTPGPPGETQYF; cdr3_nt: TGTGCCAGCACCCCCGGACCCCCCGGGGAGACCCAGTACTTC
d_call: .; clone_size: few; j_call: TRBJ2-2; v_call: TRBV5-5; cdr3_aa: CASSLRFVRENTGELFF; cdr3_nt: TGTGCCAGCAGCTTGCGATTTGTGCGGGAAAACACCGGGGAGCTGTTTTTT
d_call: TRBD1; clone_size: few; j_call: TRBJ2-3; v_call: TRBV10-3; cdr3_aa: CATQDREEGRQYF; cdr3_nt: TGTGCCACCCAGGACAGGGAGGAGGGTAGGCAGTATTTT
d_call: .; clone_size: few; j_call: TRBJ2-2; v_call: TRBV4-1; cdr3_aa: CASSRSPEGGELFF; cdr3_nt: TGCGCCAGCAGCCGTAGCCCAGAAGGCGGGGAGCTGTTTTTT
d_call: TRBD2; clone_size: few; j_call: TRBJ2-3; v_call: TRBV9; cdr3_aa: CASSEGGGGSTDTQYF; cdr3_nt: TGTGCCAGCAGCGAAGGCGGGGGGGGTAGCACAGATACGCAGTATTTT
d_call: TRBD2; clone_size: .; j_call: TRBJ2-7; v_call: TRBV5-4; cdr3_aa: CASSLGSSGGTSPYEQYF; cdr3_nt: TGTGCCAGCAGCTTGGGCTCTAGCGGGGGTACAAGCCCCTACGAGCAGTACTTC
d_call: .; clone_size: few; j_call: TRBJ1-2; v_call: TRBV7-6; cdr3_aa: CASSPGHTYGYTF; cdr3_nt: TGTGCCAGCAGCCCGGGACACACCTATGGCTACACCTTC
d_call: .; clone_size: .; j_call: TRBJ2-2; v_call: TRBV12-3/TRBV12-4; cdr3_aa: CASSFSSGGYTGELFF; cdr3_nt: TGTGCCAGCAGTTTTAGTAGCGGTGGTTACACCGGGGAGCTGTTTTTT
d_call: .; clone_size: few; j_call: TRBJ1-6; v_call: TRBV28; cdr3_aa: CASSLYQGAYNSPLHF; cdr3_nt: TGTGCCAGCAGTTTATATCAGGGAGCATATAATTCACCCCTCCACTTT
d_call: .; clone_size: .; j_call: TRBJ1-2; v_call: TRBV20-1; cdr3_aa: CSAGGLQPGYTF; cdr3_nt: TGCAGTGCCGGGGGACTTCAGCCTGGCTACACCTTC
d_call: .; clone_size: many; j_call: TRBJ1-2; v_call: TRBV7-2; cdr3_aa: CASSLAPANYGYTF; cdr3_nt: TGTGCCAGCAGCTTAGCCCCCGCTAACTATGGCTACACCTTC
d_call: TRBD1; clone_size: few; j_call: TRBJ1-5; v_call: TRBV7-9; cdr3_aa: CASSLGGTGGTEPQHF; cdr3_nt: TGTGCCAGCAGCTTAGGAGGGACAGGGGGCACGGAGCCCCAGCATTTT
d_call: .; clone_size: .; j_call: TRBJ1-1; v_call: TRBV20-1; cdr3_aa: CSARGANTEAFF; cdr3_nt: TGCAGTGCTAGAGGGGCCAACACTGAAGCTTTCTTT
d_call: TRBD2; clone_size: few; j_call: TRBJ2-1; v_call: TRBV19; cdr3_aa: CASSGLAGELLYNEQFF; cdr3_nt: TGTGCCAGTAGCGGACTAGCGGGGGAATTATTGTACAATGAGCAGTTCTTC
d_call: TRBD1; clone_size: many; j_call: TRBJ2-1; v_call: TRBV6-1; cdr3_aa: CASSPEGTGRTDEQFF; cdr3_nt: TGTGCCAGCAGTCCGGAGGGGACAGGGAGGACGGATGAGCAGTTCTTC
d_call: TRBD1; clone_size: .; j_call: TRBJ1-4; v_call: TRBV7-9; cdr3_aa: CASSDGTGVEKLFF; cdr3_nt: TGTGCCAGCAGCGACGGGACAGGGGTTGAAAAACTGTTTTTT
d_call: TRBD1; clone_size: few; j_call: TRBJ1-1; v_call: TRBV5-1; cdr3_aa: CASSYSQGSEAFF; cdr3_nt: TGCGCCAGCAGCTACTCACAGGGGTCTGAAGCTTTCTTT
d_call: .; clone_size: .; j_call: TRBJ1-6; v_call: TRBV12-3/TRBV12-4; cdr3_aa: CASTGGGIYSPLHF; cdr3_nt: TGTGCCAGCACTGGGGGGGGGATATATTCACCCCTCCACTTT
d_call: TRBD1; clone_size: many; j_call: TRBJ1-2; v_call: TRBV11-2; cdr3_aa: CASSLGTAYGYTF; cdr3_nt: TGTGCCAGCAGTTTAGGGACAGCCTATGGCTACACCTTC
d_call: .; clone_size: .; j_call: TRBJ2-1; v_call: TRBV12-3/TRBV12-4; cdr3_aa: CASSFKTQQFF; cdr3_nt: TGTGCCAGCAGTTTCAAAACTCAGCAGTTCTTC
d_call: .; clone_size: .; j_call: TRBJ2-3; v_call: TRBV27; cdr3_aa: CAIRGGNTDTQYF; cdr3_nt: TGTGCCATAAGAGGCGGCAACACAGATACGCAGTATTTT
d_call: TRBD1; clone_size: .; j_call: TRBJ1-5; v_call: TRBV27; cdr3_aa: CASSLAGGLNQPQHF; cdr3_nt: TGTGCCAGCAGTTTGGCAGGGGGCCTCAATCAGCCCCAGCATTTT
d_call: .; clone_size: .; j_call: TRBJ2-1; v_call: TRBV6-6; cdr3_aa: CASSFDRDPTFNEQFF; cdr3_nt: TGTGCCAGCAGTTTCGACCGGGACCCGACGTTCAATGAGCAGTTCTTC
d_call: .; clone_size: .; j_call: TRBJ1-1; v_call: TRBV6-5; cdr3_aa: CASQRGNTEAFF; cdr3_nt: TGTGCCAGCCAGAGGGGTAACACTGAAGCTTTCTTT
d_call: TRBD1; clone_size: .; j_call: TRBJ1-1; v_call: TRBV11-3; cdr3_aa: CASSLRQGAEAFF; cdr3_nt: TGTGCCAGCAGCTTAAGACAGGGGGCCGAAGCTTTCTTT
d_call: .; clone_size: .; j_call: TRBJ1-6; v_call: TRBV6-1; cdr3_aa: CATLAGTYNSPLHF; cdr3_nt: TGTGCCACCCTAGCGGGAACCTATAATTCACCCCTCCACTTT
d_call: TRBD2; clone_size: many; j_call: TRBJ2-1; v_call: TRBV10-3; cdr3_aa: CAISESERGGFYNEQFF; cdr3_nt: TGTGCCATCAGTGAGTCCGAGCGGGGGGGATTTTACAACGAGCAGTTCTTC